These 8 T cell receptor beta chains came from one sample sequenced in a study of shared clonotypes between healthy human individuals. Repertoires were generated with immunoSEQ multiplex PCR, while TCRdb's copy carries only in-frame clones and drops some. The table lists about 490,000 clones, over 70% of them singletons, with more than 9.5% in the top ten. What was sequenced was PBMCs. These TCRs come from a woman aged 35 to 49 in good health. Some clones in this sample may be carry-over from other donors' samples.

V is TRBV6-5 and J is TRBJ1-2; TRBD1 matches at 8 bases. This CDR3 spans 15 amino acids. Germline V lookup: CDR1 MNHEY, CDR2 SVGAGI. Losses at the gene ends were 0 bases for V and 8 bases for J; bases not matched to a gene: 8. CDR3 in amino acids: CASSYSRTGYLGYTF. The CDR3 nucleotides read TGTGCCAGCAGTTACTCGAGGACAGGGTATTTAGGCTACACCTTC.

The J gene is TRBJ2-7, the V gene TRBV6-1, with TRBD1 matching 7 bases. The V gene end was trimmed by 5 bases and the J gene end by 0 bases; junction bases not matched to a gene: 4. In germline, CDR1 is MNHNS, CDR2 SASEGT. The CDR3 is 14 amino acids. CDR3 region: CASSTRDSSYEQYF. The CDR3 nucleotides are TGTGCCAGCAGTACCCGGGACAGCTCCTACGAGCAGTACTTC.

The chain has TRBV5-6 and TRBJ2-5, with D hard to call. Germline CDR1 and CDR2: SGHDT and YYEEEE. The length of the CDR3 is 12 residues. V was cut by 2 bases and J by 5 bases, with 7 bases left in between. The CDR3 sequence is CASSLLRETQYF. Written as DNA, the CDR3 is TGTGCCAGCAGCTTACTTCGGGAGACCCAGTACTTC.

This clone was seen only a few times. This chain uses TRBV5-1 with TRBJ2-2; the D call may be TRBD1 or TRBD2 (6 bases each). The V end lost 1 base, the J end lost 3 bases, and 10 bases lay between the germline ends. Germline V gives CDR1 SGHRS, CDR2 YFSETQ. This CDR3 has 15 residues. CDR3 residues: CASSLYRGDTGELFF. DNA of the CDR3: TGCGCCAGCAGCTTGTATAGGGGGGACACCGGGGAGCTGTTTTTT.

The chain joins TRBV29-1 to TRBJ1-6; perhaps TRBD1 as D (5 bases). Trimming took off 6 bases at V and 6 bases at J, with 9 bases between the two ends. CDR1 and CDR2 from the germline V gene are SQVTM and ANQGSEA. The CDR3 length is 12 residues. CDR3 coding DNA: TGCAGCGTCAGGGACGGTAATTCACCCCTCCACTTT. Protein sequence: CSVRDGNSPLHF.

The chain is built from TRBV6-6 and TRBJ1-4; tentative D call: TRBD1 (6 bases). The CDR3 totals 16 residues. V dropped 4 bases and J dropped 0 bases, with 12 bases sitting between them. Germline lookup yields CDR1 MNHNY and CDR2 SVGAGI (reference sequence). The CDR3 spells CASSSPRTATNEKLFF. DNA of the CDR3: TGTGCCAGCAGTTCCCCTAGGACAGCAACTAATGAAAAACTGTTTTTT.

The CDR3 reads CASSLANRANEQFF. The CDR3 region has the DNA TGCGCCAGCAGCTTGGCCAACAGGGCTAATGAGCAGTTCTTC. The V and J genes are TRBV5-1 and TRBJ2-1, with TRBD1 as a possible D gene (6 bases). This CDR3 is 14 amino acids long. The germline V and J ends were trimmed by 0 bases and 7 bases, with 11 bases remaining between them. The germline V gene has CDR1 SGHRS and CDR2 YFSETQ. The complete variable domain, with remaining parts taken from reference TRBV5-1 and TRBJ2-1, reads KAGVTQTPRYLIKTRGQQVTLSCSPISGHRSVSWYQQTPGQGLQFLFEYFSETQRNKGNFPGRFSGRQFSNSRSEMNVSTLELGDSALYLCASSLANRANEQFFGPGTRLTVL.

The genes are TRBV10-3 and TRBJ2-3; tentative D call: TRBD2 (6 bases). Germline CDR1 reads ENHRY; CDR2 reads SYGVKD. CDR3 length: 15 amino acids. V gave up 2 bases and J gave up 2 bases, with 11 bases separating them. CDR3 DNA: TGTGCCATCAGTGAGCCCGCGGGGACCACAGATACGCAGTATTTT. Amino acid sequence: CAISEPAGTTDTQYF.